This is a list of T cell receptor beta chains from one sample in a study of regulatory T cells in long-lasting Graves disease. TCRdb reprocessed the multiplex PCR reads via MiXCR and lists one record per CDR3 protein. The profile covers 350,000 to 500,000 distinct CDR3 sequences, with roughly 15% appearing a single time and more than 15% taken by the ten largest. These data also formed part of another study, on T cells in Graves' hyperthyroidism and ophthalmopathy.

The specimen comprised peripheral blood mononuclear cells (PBMCs), sampled at new diagnosis, from a patient treated with antithyroid drugs. The source of these receptors is a woman aged 45-60 years with Graves disease. The CDR3 runs from the conserved cysteine through the conserved F or W. The D gene is left open where the match is weak. The size of a clone is reported for some rows only, either as once, few or many, or as a class for expanded clones.

clone size,V gene,J gene,D gene,CDR3 protein,CDR3 DNA
many,TRBV7-9,TRBJ2-1,TRBD1,CASSLTGQGANEQFF,TGTGCCAGCAGCTTGACGGGACAGGGGGCGAATGAGCAGTTCTTC
many,TRBV3-1,TRBJ2-2,TRBD1,CASSQDGQGAHTGELFF,TGTGCCAGCAGCCAAGACGGGCAGGGGGCGCACACCGGGGAGCTGTTTTTT
.,TRBV6-5,TRBJ1-1,.,CASSSSPLGNTEAFF,TGTGCCAGCAGTTCCTCCCCATTGGGGAACACTGAAGCTTTCTTT
.,TRBV30,TRBJ2-1,.,CAWSNGYNEQFF,TGTGCCTGGAGTAATGGGTACAATGAGCAGTTCTTC
.,TRBV6-1,TRBJ1-3,.,CASSEYGRQSSGTTIYF,TGTGCCAGCAGTGAATATGGCAGGCAGAGCTCTGGAACCACCATATATTTT
.,TRBV6-1,TRBJ2-7,TRBD1,CASKGTGGEQYF,TGTGCCAGCAAGGGGACAGGAGGCGAGCAGTACTTC
few,TRBV25-1,TRBJ2-2,TRBD2,CASSETSGSLSGELFF,TGTGCCAGCAGTGAAACTAGCGGGAGTCTCAGCGGGGAGCTGTTTTTT
many,TRBV28,TRBJ2-1,TRBD2,CASLAGVLNEQFF,TGTGCCAGCCTAGCGGGAGTTCTCAATGAGCAGTTCTTC
.,TRBV5-1,TRBJ2-7,.,CASSLTTGSTYEQYF,TGCGCCAGCAGCTTGACAACAGGGTCAACCTACGAGCAGTACTTC
many,TRBV12-3/TRBV12-4,TRBJ2-7,TRBD2,CASSLLSWSGRGGYEQYF,TGTGCCAGCAGTTTACTCTCCTGGAGCGGGAGAGGGGGATACGAGCAGTACTTC
.,TRBV12-3/TRBV12-4,TRBJ1-2,.,CASSLDGIYGYTF,TGTGCCAGCAGTTTAGACGGGATCTATGGCTACACCTTC